The present T cell receptor beta chain was sequenced within a study of blood T cell repertoires in COVID-19. Study-wide context: The United States, Italy and Spain were the sources of the acute and convalescent COVID-19 samples. PBMCs, B-cell-depleted T cells, or T cells were the source of the cDNA or gDNA that made up the material.

Per the study methods: The authors estimated nucleated cell counts from reference gene primer amplification. Repertoires were generated with immunoSEQ multiplex PCR, while TCRdb's copy carries only in-frame clones and drops some. For V, J and clone size, that table is used; D and trimming come from the DNA. The sample includes 250,000 to 400,000 clones, roughly 90% seen only once; the top ten take less than 3.5%. The source is a woman aged 30 to 39 with COVID-19, enrolled during active disease. The sequencing sample was made of peripheral blood.

The CDR3 loop reads CASSPGTPSTDTQYF. The CDR3 DNA is TGCGCCAGCAGTCCAGGGACACCCAGCACAGATACGCAGTATTTT. The V call is TRBV10-1, the J call TRBJ2-3; D is possibly TRBD1 (6 bases). Germline V CDR1 and CDR2: WNHNN, SYGVQD (reference sequence). CDR3 size: 15 residues. Trimming removed 5 bases at V and 0 bases at J, with 12 bases between.